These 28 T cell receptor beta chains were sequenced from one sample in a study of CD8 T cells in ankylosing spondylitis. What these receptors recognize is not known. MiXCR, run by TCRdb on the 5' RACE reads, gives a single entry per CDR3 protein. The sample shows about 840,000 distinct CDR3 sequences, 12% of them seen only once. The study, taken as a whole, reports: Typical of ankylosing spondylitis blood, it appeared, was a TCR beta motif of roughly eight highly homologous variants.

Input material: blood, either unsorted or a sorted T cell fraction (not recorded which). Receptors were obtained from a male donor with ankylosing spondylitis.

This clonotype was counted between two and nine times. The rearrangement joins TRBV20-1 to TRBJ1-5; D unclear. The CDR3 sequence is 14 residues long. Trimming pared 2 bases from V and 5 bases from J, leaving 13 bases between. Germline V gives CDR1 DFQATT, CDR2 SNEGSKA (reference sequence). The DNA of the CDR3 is TGCAGTGCTAGATCTGGGTCGGGATATCAGCCCCAGCATTTT. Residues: CSARSGSGYQPQHF.

The CDR3 spells CTSSFSTGGGAFF. The CDR3 DNA reads as TGTACCAGCAGCTTCTCGACTGGGGGCGGTGCTTTCTTT. The chain recombines TRBV7-2 with TRBJ1-1; maybe TRBD1 (6 bases). The CDR3 is 13 amino acids. Trimming removed 3 bases at V and 11 bases at J, with 16 bases between. Germline V lookup: CDR1 SGHTA, CDR2 FQGNSA.

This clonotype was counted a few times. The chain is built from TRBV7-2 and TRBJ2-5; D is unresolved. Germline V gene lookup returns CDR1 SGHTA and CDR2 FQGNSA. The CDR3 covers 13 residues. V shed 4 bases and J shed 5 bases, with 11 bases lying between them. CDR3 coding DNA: TGTGCCAGCAGCTACCAGGCCGCGGAGACCCAGTACTTC. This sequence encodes CASSYQAAETQYF.

CDR3 amino acids: CASSLGLLEVEQYF. In DNA, the CDR3 is TGTGCCAGCAGCTTAGGCCTGCTTGAGGTCGAGCAGTACTTC. The chain has TRBV7-9 and TRBJ2-7; D is ambiguous. Per the germline V gene, CDR1 is SEHNR and CDR2 is FQNEAQ (reference sequence). The V end was cut by 1 base, the J end by 6 bases, with 13 bases between. The CDR3 length is 14 residues.

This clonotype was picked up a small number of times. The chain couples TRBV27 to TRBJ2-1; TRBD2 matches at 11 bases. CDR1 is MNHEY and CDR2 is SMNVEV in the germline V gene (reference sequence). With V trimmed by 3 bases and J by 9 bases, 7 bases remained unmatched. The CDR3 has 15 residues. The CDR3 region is CASSLLAGGPGEQFF. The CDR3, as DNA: TGTGCCAGCAGTTTGTTAGCGGGGGGGCCAGGTGAGCAGTTCTTC.

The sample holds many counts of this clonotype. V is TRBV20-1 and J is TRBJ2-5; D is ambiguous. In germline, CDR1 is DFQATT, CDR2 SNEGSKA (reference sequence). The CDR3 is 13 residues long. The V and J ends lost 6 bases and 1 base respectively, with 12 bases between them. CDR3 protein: CSALAHSQETQYF. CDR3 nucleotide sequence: TGCAGTGCCCTGGCCCACAGCCAAGAGACCCAGTACTTC.

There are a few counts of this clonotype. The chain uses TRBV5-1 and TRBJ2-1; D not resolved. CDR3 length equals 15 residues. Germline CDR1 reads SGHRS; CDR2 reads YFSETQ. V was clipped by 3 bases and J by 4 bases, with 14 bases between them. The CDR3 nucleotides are TGCGCCAGCAGCTCGGTAGGGCTCCTATACAATGAGCAGTTCTTC. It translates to CASSSVGLLYNEQFF. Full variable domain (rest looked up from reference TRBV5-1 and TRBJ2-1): KAGVTQTPRYLIKTRGQQVTLSCSPISGHRSVSWYQQTPGQGLQFLFEYFSETQRNKGNFPGRFSGRQFSNSRSEMNVSTLELGDSALYLCASSSVGLLYNEQFFGPGTRLTVL.

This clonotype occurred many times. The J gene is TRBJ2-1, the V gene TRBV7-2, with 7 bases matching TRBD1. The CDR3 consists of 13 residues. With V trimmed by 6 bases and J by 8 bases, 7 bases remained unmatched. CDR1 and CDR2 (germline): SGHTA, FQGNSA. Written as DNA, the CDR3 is TGTGCCAGCAGTCAAAGGGGGCCCGATGAGCAGTTCTTC. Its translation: CASSQRGPDEQFF.

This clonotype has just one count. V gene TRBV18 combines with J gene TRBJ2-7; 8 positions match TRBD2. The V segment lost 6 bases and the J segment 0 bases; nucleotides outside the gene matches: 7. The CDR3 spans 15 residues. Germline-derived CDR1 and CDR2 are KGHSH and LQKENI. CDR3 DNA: TGTGCCAGCTCCCCAGAGCGGGGGACCTCCTACGAGCAGTACTTC. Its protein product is CASSPERGTSYEQYF.

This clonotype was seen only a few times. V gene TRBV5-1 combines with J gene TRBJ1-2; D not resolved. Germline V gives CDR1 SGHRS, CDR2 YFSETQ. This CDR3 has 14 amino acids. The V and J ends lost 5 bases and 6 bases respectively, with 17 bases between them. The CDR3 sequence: CASRRTGNRDGYTF. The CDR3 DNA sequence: TGCGCCAGCAGGCGGACGGGGAATAGGGATGGCTACACCTTC. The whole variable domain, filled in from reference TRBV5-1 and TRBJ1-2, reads KAGVTQTPRYLIKTRGQQVTLSCSPISGHRSVSWYQQTPGQGLQFLFEYFSETQRNKGNFPGRFSGRQFSNSRSEMNVSTLELGDSALYLCASRRTGNRDGYTFGSGTRLTVV.

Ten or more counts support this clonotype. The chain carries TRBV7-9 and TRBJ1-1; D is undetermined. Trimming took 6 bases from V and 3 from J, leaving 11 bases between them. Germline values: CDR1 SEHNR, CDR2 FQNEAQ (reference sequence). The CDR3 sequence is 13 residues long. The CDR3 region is CASRGDGDTEAFF. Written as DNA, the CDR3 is TGTGCCAGCAGGGGCGACGGGGACACTGAAGCTTTCTTT. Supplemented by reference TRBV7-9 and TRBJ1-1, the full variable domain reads DTGVSQNPRHKITKRGQNVTFRCDPISEHNRLYWYRQTLGQGPEFLTYFQNEAQLEKSRLLSDRFSAERPKGSFSTLEIQRTEQGDSAMYLCASRGDGDTEAFFGQGTRLTVV.

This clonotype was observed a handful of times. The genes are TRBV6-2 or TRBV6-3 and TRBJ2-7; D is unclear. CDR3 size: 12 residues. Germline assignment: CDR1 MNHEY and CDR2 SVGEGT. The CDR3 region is CATSRKIHEQYF. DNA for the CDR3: TGTGCTACCTCGAGGAAAATCCACGAGCAGTACTTC.

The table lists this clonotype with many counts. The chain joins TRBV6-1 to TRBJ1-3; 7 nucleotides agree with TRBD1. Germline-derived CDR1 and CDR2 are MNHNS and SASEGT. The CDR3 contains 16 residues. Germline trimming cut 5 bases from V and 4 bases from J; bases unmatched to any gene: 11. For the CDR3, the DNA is TGTGCCAGCAGTACCTTCTCAGGGGGAGGAGGAAACACCATATATTTT. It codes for CASSTFSGGGGNTIYF.

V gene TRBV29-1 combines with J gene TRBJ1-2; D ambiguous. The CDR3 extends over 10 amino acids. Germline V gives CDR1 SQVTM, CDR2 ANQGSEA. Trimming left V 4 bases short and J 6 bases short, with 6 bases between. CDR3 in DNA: TGCAGCGTTGGTACAGATGGCTACACCTTC. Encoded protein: CSVGTDGYTF.

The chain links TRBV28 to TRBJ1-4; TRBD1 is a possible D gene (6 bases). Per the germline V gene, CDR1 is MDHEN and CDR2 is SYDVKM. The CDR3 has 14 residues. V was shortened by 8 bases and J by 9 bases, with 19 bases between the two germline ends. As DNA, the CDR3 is TGTGCCAGCGGCTTCTGGACAGATGATAAAAAACTGTTTTTT. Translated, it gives CASGFWTDDKKLFF.

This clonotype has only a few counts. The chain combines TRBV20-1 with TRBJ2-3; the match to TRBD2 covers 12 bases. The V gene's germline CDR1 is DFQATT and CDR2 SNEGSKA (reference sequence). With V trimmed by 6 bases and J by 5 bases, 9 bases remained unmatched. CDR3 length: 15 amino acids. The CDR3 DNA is TGCAGTGCCCCGACTAGCGGGAGATCTTTAGATACGCAGTATTTT. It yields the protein CSAPTSGRSLDTQYF.

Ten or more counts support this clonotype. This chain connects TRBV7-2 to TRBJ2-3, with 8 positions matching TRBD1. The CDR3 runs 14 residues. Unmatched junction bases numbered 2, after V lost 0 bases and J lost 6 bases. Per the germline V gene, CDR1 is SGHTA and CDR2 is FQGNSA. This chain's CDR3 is CASSLARGPDTQYF. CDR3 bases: TGTGCCAGCAGCTTAGCCAGGGGGCCGGATACGCAGTATTTT.

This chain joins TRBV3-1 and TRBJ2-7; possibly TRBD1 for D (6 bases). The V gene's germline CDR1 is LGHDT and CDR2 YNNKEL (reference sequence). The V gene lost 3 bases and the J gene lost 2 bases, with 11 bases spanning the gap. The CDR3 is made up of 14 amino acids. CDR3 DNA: TGTGCCAGCAGCCACTTGGGACAAACCTACGAGCAGTACTTC. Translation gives CASSHLGQTYEQYF.

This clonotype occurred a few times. CDR3 protein: CASSLTFVRWSGAFF. The CDR3 region has the DNA TGCGCCAGCAGCTTGACATTTGTACGGTGGTCGGGAGCTTTCTTT. The gene calls are TRBV5-1 and TRBJ1-1, with D unresolved. The ends were cut back, 1 base at V and 10 bases at J, with 20 bases in the middle. CDR1 and CDR2 (germline): SGHRS, YFSETQ. The CDR3 is made up of 15 amino acids.

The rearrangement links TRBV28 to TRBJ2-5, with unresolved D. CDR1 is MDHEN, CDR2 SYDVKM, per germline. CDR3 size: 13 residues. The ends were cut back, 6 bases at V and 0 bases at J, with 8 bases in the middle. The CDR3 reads CASRTVYQETQYF. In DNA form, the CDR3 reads TGTGCCAGCAGAACAGTGTACCAAGAGACCCAGTACTTC.

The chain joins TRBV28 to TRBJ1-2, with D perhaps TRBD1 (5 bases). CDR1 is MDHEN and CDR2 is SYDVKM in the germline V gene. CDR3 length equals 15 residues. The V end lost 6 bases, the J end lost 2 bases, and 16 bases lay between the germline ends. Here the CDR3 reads CASSPRGWGNYGYTF. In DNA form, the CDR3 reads TGTGCCAGCAGCCCCCGTGGGTGGGGGAACTATGGCTACACCTTC.

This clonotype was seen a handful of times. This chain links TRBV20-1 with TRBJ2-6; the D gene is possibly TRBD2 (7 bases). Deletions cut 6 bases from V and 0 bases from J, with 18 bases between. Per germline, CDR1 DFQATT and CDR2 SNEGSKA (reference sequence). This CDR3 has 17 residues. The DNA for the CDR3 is TGCAGTGCAAGGAGGGGGGGTCCGAACTCTGGGGCCAACGTCCTGACTTTC. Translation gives CSARRGGPNSGANVLTF.

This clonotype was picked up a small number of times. The CDR3: CASSRTEDYNEQFF. The CDR3 region has the DNA TGTGCCAGCTCCCGGACAGAGGACTACAATGAGCAGTTCTTC. The chain has TRBV18 and TRBJ2-1, with D tentatively TRBD1 (6 bases). V lost 6 bases to trimming and J lost 3 bases, with 12 bases between them. CDR3 length: 14 residues. Germline-derived CDR1 and CDR2 are KGHSH and LQKENI.

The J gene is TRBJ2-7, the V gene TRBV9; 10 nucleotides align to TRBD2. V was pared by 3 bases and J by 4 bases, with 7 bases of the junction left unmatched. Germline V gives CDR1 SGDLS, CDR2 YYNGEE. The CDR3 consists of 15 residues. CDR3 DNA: TGTGCCAGCAGCGGGGGGCTAGCGGGGGCATACGAGCAGTACTTC. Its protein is CASSGGLAGAYEQYF.

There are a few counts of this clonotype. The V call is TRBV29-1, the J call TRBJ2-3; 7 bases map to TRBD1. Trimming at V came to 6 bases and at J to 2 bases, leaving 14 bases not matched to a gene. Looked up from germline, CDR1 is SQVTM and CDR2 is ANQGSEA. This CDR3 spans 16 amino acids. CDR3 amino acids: CSVGPVEGAPTDTQYF. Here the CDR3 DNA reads TGCAGCGTGGGTCCTGTTGAGGGGGCACCCACAGATACGCAGTATTTT.

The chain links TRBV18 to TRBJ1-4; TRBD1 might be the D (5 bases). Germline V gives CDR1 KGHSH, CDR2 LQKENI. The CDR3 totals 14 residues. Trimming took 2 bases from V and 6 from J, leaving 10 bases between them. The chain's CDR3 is CASSPWDRDEKLFF. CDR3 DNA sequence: TGTGCCAGCTCACCATGGGACCGAGATGAAAAACTGTTTTTT.

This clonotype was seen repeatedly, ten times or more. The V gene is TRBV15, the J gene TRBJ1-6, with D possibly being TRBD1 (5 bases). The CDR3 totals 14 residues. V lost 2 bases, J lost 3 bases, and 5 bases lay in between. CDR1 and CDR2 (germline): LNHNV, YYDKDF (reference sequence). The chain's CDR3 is CATSRQGYNSPLHF. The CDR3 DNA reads TGTGCCACCAGCAGACAGGGCTATAATTCACCCCTCCACTTT.

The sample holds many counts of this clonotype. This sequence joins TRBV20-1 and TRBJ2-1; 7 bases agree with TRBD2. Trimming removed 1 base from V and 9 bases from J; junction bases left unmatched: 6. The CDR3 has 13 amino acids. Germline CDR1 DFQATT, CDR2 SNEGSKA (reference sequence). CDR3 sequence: CSARASRLAEQFF. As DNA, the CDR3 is TGCAGTGCTAGAGCCTCCCGACTAGCTGAGCAGTTCTTC.